The 23 T cell receptor beta chains below were found in one sample sequenced in a study of cytomegalovirus exposure and HLA in healthy donors. PCR involved 60 Vbeta and 13 Jbeta primers. Measured with immunoSEQ multiplex PCR; TCRdb has only the in-frame clones, and not every one. Here the sample spans 130,000 to 150,000 clones, roughly 77% being singletons. Sequences were obtained from PBMCs. All receptors derive from a man aged 25 to 45 in good health and CMV-seronegative.

The chain links TRBV27 to TRBJ2-7, with a possible D match to TRBD1 (6 bases). CDR1 and CDR2 (germline): MNHEY, SMNVEV (reference sequence). Trimming took off 5 bases at V and 2 bases at J, with 10 bases between the two ends. The length of the CDR3 is 13 residues. CDR3 residues: CASSRQEAYEQYF. The CDR3 DNA reads as TGTGCCAGCAGTCGACAGGAGGCCTACGAGCAGTACTTC.

This chain joins TRBV27 and TRBJ1-1; D call uncertain. The length of the CDR3 is 14 residues. Germline CDR1 is MNHEY and CDR2 is SMNVEV (reference sequence). Deletions cut 7 bases from V and 1 base from J, with 13 bases between. CDR3 DNA sequence: TGTGCCAGCACCCCAATAGATGGGAACACTGAAGCTTTCTTT. It specifies CASTPIDGNTEAFF.

This clone has more than one count but fewer than ten. The chain has TRBV19 and TRBJ2-7; 9 nucleotides align to TRBD2. Germline CDR1 LNHDA, CDR2 SQIVND (reference sequence). V shed 1 base, J shed 0 bases, and the junction held 4 bases outside the gene matches. The CDR3 covers 16 residues. CDR3 coding DNA: TGTGCCAGTAGTATAGCGGTTAGCGGGAGCTCCTACGAGCAGTACTTC. Its translation: CASSIAVSGSSYEQYF.

The chain employs TRBV28 and TRBJ2-3, with 9 bases fitting TRBD2. Germline V gene sequence: CDR1 MDHEN, CDR2 SYDVKM. This CDR3 has 15 amino acids. After removal of 6 bases from V and 1 base from J, the junction contained 5 bases not matched to a gene. The chain's CDR3 is CASSYSGRGTDTQYF. CDR3 DNA: TGTGCCAGCAGCTATAGCGGGAGAGGCACAGATACGCAGTATTTT.

This clone was recorded many times. Possible read error: a much larger clone is one base away. CDR3 sequence: CASSPGSQGNQPQNF. Written as DNA, the CDR3 is TGTGCCAGCTCCCCCGGCAGTCAGGGCAATCAGCCCCAGAATTTT. The chain links TRBV18 to TRBJ1-5; TRBD1 is a possible D gene (5 bases). The length of the CDR3 is 15 residues. Per germline, CDR1 KGHSH and CDR2 LQKENI.

The chain recombines TRBV27 with TRBJ2-2; TRBD2 matches 7 bases. The CDR3 contains 16 residues. Germline loops: CDR1 MNHEY, CDR2 SMNVEV (reference sequence). J lost 6 bases, V lost 0 bases, and 7 bases had no gene match. This CDR3 reads CASSLSAGVRAGELFF. CDR3 sequence (DNA): TGTGCCAGCAGTTTATCGGCGGGGGTAAGGGCCGGGGAGCTGTTTTTT.

The V and J genes are TRBV5-1 and TRBJ2-7; possible D gene TRBD2, 5 bases. Germline V lookup: CDR1 SGHRS, CDR2 YFSETQ. The CDR3 runs 15 residues. V lost 0 bases to trimming and J lost 5 bases, with 15 bases between them. The CDR3 nucleotides are TGCGCCAGCAGCTTGGGCCGCGGGCTCGAGGACGAGCAGTACTTC. It yields the protein CASSLGRGLEDEQYF. Combining the CDR3 with reference TRBV5-1 and TRBJ2-7 gives the whole variable domain KAGVTQTPRYLIKTRGQQVTLSCSPISGHRSVSWYQQTPGQGLQFLFEYFSETQRNKGNFPGRFSGRQFSNSRSEMNVSTLELGDSALYLCASSLGRGLEDEQYFGPGTRLTVT.

In its sample, this clone was seen a few times. The genes are TRBV11-2 and TRBJ2-1; TRBD2 agrees at 14 bases. Germline trimming cut 5 bases from V and 2 bases from J; bases unmatched to any gene: 8. The CDR3 totals 18 residues. Germline assignment: CDR1 SGHAT and CDR2 FQNNGV. The CDR3 bases are TGTGCCAGCAGCCTGACTAGCGGGGGGGTATGGACCTACAATGAGCAGTTCTTC. Its translation: CASSLTSGGVWTYNEQFF.

CDR3 in amino acids: CASSFGAGALSANTGELFF. In nucleotides, the CDR3 is TGTGCCAGCAGCTTTGGCGCAGGGGCCTTGTCCGCGAACACCGGGGAGCTGTTTTTT. The V gene is TRBV13, the J gene TRBJ2-2, with D tentatively TRBD1 (6 bases). V shed 3 bases and J shed 0 bases, with 20 bases lying between them. The CDR3 contains 19 residues. From germline, CDR1 is PRHDT and CDR2 FYEKMQ (reference sequence).

This chain connects TRBV6-1 to TRBJ2-7; no clear D gene. V was pared by 3 bases and J by 7 bases, with 10 bases between. The germline V gene has CDR1 MNHNS and CDR2 SASEGT. CDR3 length: 12 residues. CDR3 residues: CASSDPIDEQYF. The DNA of the CDR3 is TGTGCCAGCAGTGACCCGATAGATGAGCAGTACTTC.

V usage is TRBV5-8 and J usage is TRBJ1-5; a possible D gene is TRBD1 (6 bases). The V end lost 4 bases, the J end lost 7 bases, and 12 bases lay between the germline ends. CDR1 is SGHTS, CDR2 YDEGEE, per germline. This CDR3 is 13 amino acids long. CDR3 nucleotide sequence: TGTGCCAGCAGCGGGGGAGGGGGACAGCCCCAGCATTTT. Amino acids: CASSGGGGQPQHF.

V and J are TRBV5-6 and TRBJ2-1, with D perhaps matching TRBD1 (6 bases). With 5 bases removed from V and 9 bases from J, the gap between germline ends came to 15 bases. Germline-derived CDR1 and CDR2 are SGHDT and YYEEEE. The CDR3 has 13 amino acids. The CDR3 loop reads CASRTDRGAEQFF. Here the CDR3 DNA reads TGTGCCAGCAGAACGGACAGAGGCGCTGAGCAGTTCTTC.

In its sample, this clone was seen once. This chain links TRBV15 with TRBJ2-1; 8 bases agree with TRBD2. Germline-derived CDR1 and CDR2 are LNHNV and YYDKDF (reference sequence). The CDR3 sequence is 12 residues long. J gave up 8 bases and V 8 bases, and 5 bases lay outside the gene matches. CDR3 in DNA: TGTGCCACCCTCGGGGGGGACCATGAGCAGTTCTTC. Encoded protein: CATLGGDHEQFF.

V is TRBV30 and J is TRBJ2-6; 8 positions agree with TRBD1. The CDR3 totals 17 residues. V was clipped by 0 bases and J by 4 bases; unmatched bases: 8. The V gene's germline CDR1 is GTSNPN and CDR2 SVGIG (reference sequence). The CDR3 nucleotides are TGTGCCTGGAGTGTGAGGACAGGGTCTCCCGGGGCCAACGTCCTGACTTTC. Its translation: CAWSVRTGSPGANVLTF.

V is TRBV4-1 and J is TRBJ2-7; D remains unclear. Trimming stripped 3 bases from V and 4 bases from J, with 10 bases between. CDR3 length: 13 amino acids. Germline V CDR1 and CDR2: MGHRA, YSYEKL. The chain's CDR3 is CASSHMIGYEQYF. The CDR3 bases are TGCGCCAGCAGCCATATGATCGGGTACGAGCAGTACTTC.

The chain carries TRBV5-6 and TRBJ1-2, with D possibly being TRBD1 (6 bases). CDR1 is SGHDT, CDR2 YYEEEE, per germline. The CDR3 runs 16 residues. Trimming shortened V by 2 bases and J by 3 bases, and 17 bases separated the two germline ends. CDR3 sequence (DNA): TGTGCCAGCAGCTTCAACATGGACAGAGGGGACTATGGCTACACCTTC. Translating gives CASSFNMDRGDYGYTF.

This clone was seen a single time. The chain couples TRBV18 to TRBJ2-7; 8 bases match TRBD2. From germline, CDR1 is KGHSH and CDR2 LQKENI. V shed 1 base, J shed 7 bases, and the junction held 9 bases outside the gene matches. The length of the CDR3 is 15 residues. The CDR3 loop is CASSPRSAGGEEQYF. CDR3 DNA sequence: TGTGCCAGCTCACCACGGTCTGCGGGAGGAGAAGAGCAGTACTTC.

V gene TRBV6-4 combines with J gene TRBJ1-2, with 7 bases fitting TRBD1. This CDR3 is 15 amino acids long. Per the germline V gene, CDR1 is MRHNA and CDR2 is SNTAGT. V shed 0 bases, J shed 4 bases, and the junction held 5 bases outside the gene matches. The CDR3 region has the DNA TGTGCCAGCAGTGACTCGGGGACAGCAAGCTATGGCTACACCTTC. This codes for CASSDSGTASYGYTF.

The chain has TRBV30 and TRBJ2-3, with 8 nucleotides matching TRBD2. Per germline, CDR1 GTSNPN and CDR2 SVGIG (reference sequence). This CDR3 region has 14 residues. V gave up 3 bases and J gave up 2 bases; unmatched junction bases: 4. The CDR3 coding sequence is TGTGCCTGGAGACCGGGACTAGTCACAGATACGCAGTATTTT. Translated: CAWRPGLVTDTQYF.

V is TRBV7-2 and J is TRBJ1-5; the match to TRBD1 covers 9 bases. There are 17 residues in the CDR3. CDR1 and CDR2 (germline): SGHTA, FQGNSA. Trimming cost V 4 bases and J 4 bases; bases outside gene matches: 11. CDR3 region: CASSYNRDRVFNQPQHF. Written as DNA, the CDR3 is TGTGCCAGCAGCTACAACCGGGACAGGGTTTTTAATCAGCCCCAGCATTTT. Full variable domain (remainder filled in from reference TRBV7-2 and TRBJ1-5): GAGVSQSPSNKVTEKGKDVELRCDPISGHTALYWYRQSLGQGLEFLIYFQGNSAPDKSGLPSDRFSAERTGGSVSTLTIQRTQQEDSAVYLCASSYNRDRVFNQPQHFGDGTRLSIL.

Concerning this clone: Within the sample, other DNA sequences also encode this same CDR3. The rearrangement links TRBV6-5 to TRBJ2-1; 8 nucleotides line up with TRBD1. V lost 2 bases, J lost 0 bases, and 0 bases stayed unmatched. CDR1 and CDR2 from the germline V gene are MNHEY and SVGAGI. This CDR3 is built from 15 residues. CDR3 region: CASSYGTGSYNEQFF. The CDR3 DNA follows: TGTGCCAGCAGTTACGGGACAGGCTCCTACAATGAGCAGTTCTTC.

This sequence joins TRBV7-8 and TRBJ2-1, with TRBD1 matching 8 bases. This CDR3 is built from 15 residues. V was clipped by 5 bases and J by 1 base; unmatched bases: 4. Germline CDR1 is SGHVS and CDR2 is FQNEAQ. Here the CDR3 reads CASSLTGDSYNEQFF. DNA of the CDR3: TGTGCCAGCAGCCTGACAGGGGATTCCTACAATGAGCAGTTCTTC.

V and J are TRBV27 and TRBJ2-7; 9 bases are a match to TRBD1. Germline CDR1 reads MNHEY; CDR2 reads SMNVEV (reference sequence). CDR3 length: 16 amino acids. V lost 3 bases to trimming and J lost 2 bases; unmatched junction nucleotides: 8. The CDR3 DNA reads TGTGCCAGCAGTTTGAGCGGACAGGGGTTAGCCTACGAGCAGTACTTC. Translated: CASSLSGQGLAYEQYF.